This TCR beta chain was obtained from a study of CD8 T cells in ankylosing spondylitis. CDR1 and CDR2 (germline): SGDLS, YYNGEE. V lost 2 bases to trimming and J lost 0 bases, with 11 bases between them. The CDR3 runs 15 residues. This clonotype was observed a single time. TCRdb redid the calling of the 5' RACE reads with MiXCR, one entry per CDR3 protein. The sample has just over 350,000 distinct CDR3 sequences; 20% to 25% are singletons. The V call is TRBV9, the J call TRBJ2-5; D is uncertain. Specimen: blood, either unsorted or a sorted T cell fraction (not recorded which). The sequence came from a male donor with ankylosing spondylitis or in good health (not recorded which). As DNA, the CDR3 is TGTGCCAGCAGCGTCTCCCTGGGCAACCAAGAGACCCAGTACTTC. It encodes CASSVSLGNQETQYF. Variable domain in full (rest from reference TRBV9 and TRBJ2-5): DSGVTQTPKHLITATGQRVTLRCSPRSGDLSVYWYQQSLDQGLQFLIQYYNGEERAKGNILERFSAQQFPDLHSELNLSSLELGDSALYFCASSVSLGNQETQYFGPGTRLLVL.